This passage covers 13 T cell receptor beta chains from one sample sequenced in a study of OX40 agonist ivuxolimab in advanced cancers. Receptor libraries were prepared by the immunoSEQ multiplex PCR assay. TCRdb stores this immuneACCESS table with in-frame sequences only. Part of the clones is absent; in the studies checked, under half of the shortfall reflects unresolved V genes, and no reason is known for the rest. Counted in this sample were about 120,000 clones; 80% to 90% of them appeared once. The ten most abundant clones make up about 0.55% of the sample. Here the sequenced sample was CD4+ or CD8+ T cells sorted from blood, taken in a trial of the OX40 agonist ivuxolimab. These receptors were obtained from an adult with an advanced solid tumor such as melanoma, head and neck, liver or kidney cancer.

V is TRBV9 and J is TRBJ1-4; a possible D gene is TRBD1 (6 bases). Germline-derived CDR1 and CDR2 are SGDLS and YYNGEE. This CDR3 comprises 16 residues. V was clipped by 4 bases and J by 4 bases, with 17 bases between them. CDR3 DNA: TGTGCCAGCAGCCCGCAGGACAGTCGTCTTAATGAAAAACTGTTTTTT. It codes for CASSPQDSRLNEKLFF.

The genes are TRBV14 and TRBJ1-1, with D possibly matching TRBD1 (6 bases). Between the trimmed V and J ends, which lost 1 base and 3 bases, there was a span of 9 bases. This CDR3 has 14 amino acids. Germline values: CDR1 SGHDN, CDR2 FVKESK. CDR3 protein: CASSQAGAHTEAFF. CDR3 nucleotides: TGTGCCAGCAGCCAAGCAGGGGCCCACACTGAAGCTTTCTTT. Looking up the rest from reference TRBV14 and TRBJ1-1 gives the full variable domain: EAGVTQFPSHSVIEKGQTVTLRCDPISGHDNLYWYRRVMGKEIKFLLHFVKESKQDESGMPNNRFLAERTGGTYSTLKVQPAELEDSGVYFCASSQAGAHTEAFFGQGTRLTVV.

The rearrangement joins TRBV5-1 to TRBJ2-3; D is undetermined. CDR1 and CDR2 (germline): SGHRS, YFSETQ. V shed 4 bases and J shed 0 bases, with 6 bases lying between them. This CDR3 has 13 residues. Written as DNA, the CDR3 is TGCGCCAGCAGCCACTCTAGCACAGATACGCAGTATTTT. Translated, it gives CASSHSSTDTQYF.

The chain employs TRBV7-2 and TRBJ2-5, with D tentatively TRBD1 (5 bases). Germline V CDR1 and CDR2: SGHTA, FQGNSA. V lost 1 base and J 5 bases, leaving 11 bases between the germline ends. The CDR3 runs 14 residues. The DNA for the CDR3 is TGTGCCAGCAGCTTAGTTTCAGGGCGGGAGACCCAGTACTTC. Residues: CASSLVSGRETQYF.

The rearrangement links TRBV7-9 to TRBJ1-1, with D possibly TRBD1 on 5 matching bases. The CDR3 sequence is 14 residues long. Trimming took 10 bases from V and 1 from J, leaving 16 bases between them. The germline gives CDR1 SEHNR, CDR2 FQNEAQ (reference sequence). The CDR3 nucleotides read TGTGCCACCGGGCAGGGCCGCGGGAACACTGAAGCTTTCTTT. Translation: CATGQGRGNTEAFF.

The chain employs TRBV5-1 and TRBJ2-2; D may match TRBD1 or TRBD2 (6 bases each). Germline lookup yields CDR1 SGHRS and CDR2 YFSETQ. Trimming took 5 bases from V and 7 from J, leaving 21 bases between them. This CDR3 comprises 16 residues. The CDR3 DNA reads as TGCGCCAGCAGGCCCGCCACTGGGGGGCTCGGCGGGGAGCTGTTTTTT. This codes for CASRPATGGLGGELFF.

The genes are TRBV6-4 and TRBJ2-2; tentative D call: TRBD2 (6 bases). Trimming left V 0 bases short and J 5 bases short, with 13 bases between. The CDR3 runs to 16 residues. Germline V gene lookup returns CDR1 MRHNA and CDR2 SNTAGT. CDR3 in DNA: TGTGCCAGCAGTGACTCGAACTATCGGGGGACCGGGGAGCTGTTTTTT. Translated: CASSDSNYRGTGELFF.

CDR3 region: CASSEGQKETQYF. The DNA of the CDR3 is TGTGCCAGCAGTGAAGGGCAGAAAGAGACCCAGTACTTC. J is TRBJ2-5 and V is TRBV6-1; no definite D call. V was clipped by 1 base and J by 3 bases, with 6 bases between them. Germline loops: CDR1 MNHNS, CDR2 SASEGT. The CDR3 spans 13 residues.

This rearrangement joins TRBV5-1 to TRBJ1-5; TRBD1 might be the D (6 bases). Trimming took off 3 bases at V and 5 bases at J, with 12 bases between the two ends. This CDR3 contains 14 residues. Germline loops: CDR1 SGHRS, CDR2 YFSETQ. The CDR3 loop reads CASSSGGADQPQHF. The CDR3 nucleotides are TGCGCCAGCAGCTCTGGGGGCGCGGATCAGCCCCAGCATTTT.

This clone was observed a single time. The chain joins TRBV9 to TRBJ1-1, with a weak D call TRBD1 (6 bases). Per the germline V gene, CDR1 is SGDLS and CDR2 is YYNGEE. Trimming took off 1 base at V and 0 bases at J, with 16 bases between the two ends. The CDR3 extends over 17 amino acids. The chain's CDR3 is CASSVLTQGSMNTEAFF. CDR3 bases: TGTGCCAGCAGCGTATTGACACAGGGATCCATGAACACTGAAGCTTTCTTT. The full variable domain, completed using reference TRBV9 and TRBJ1-1, is DSGVTQTPKHLITATGQRVTLRCSPRSGDLSVYWYQQSLDQGLQFLIQYYNGEERAKGNILERFSAQQFPDLHSELNLSSLELGDSALYFCASSVLTQGSMNTEAFFGQGTRLTVV.

The chain combines TRBV7-3 with TRBJ2-7; D tentatively fits TRBD1 or TRBD2 (6 bases each). Trimming pared 5 bases from V and 7 bases from J, leaving 18 bases between. CDR1 and CDR2 from the germline V gene are SGHTA and FQGTGA. CDR3 length equals 14 residues. The chain's CDR3 is CASSPRGDRAEQYF. DNA for the CDR3: TGTGCCAGCAGCCCTAGGGGGGACCGGGCGGAGCAGTACTTC.

This sequence joins TRBV9 and TRBJ1-4; D may be TRBD1 (6 bases). The germline V and J ends were trimmed by 0 bases and 4 bases, with 13 bases remaining between them. The CDR3 has 16 residues. The germline gives CDR1 SGDLS, CDR2 YYNGEE. The CDR3 DNA is TGTGCCAGCAGCGTAGGGGGGGCCGCGATTAATGAAAAACTGTTTTTT. It yields the protein CASSVGGAAINEKLFF.

The V gene is TRBV9, the J gene TRBJ1-2; 7 nucleotides line up with TRBD1. The CDR3 runs 16 residues. The J segment lost 5 bases and the V segment lost 4 bases, leaving 14 bases of the junction unmatched. Per germline, CDR1 SGDLS and CDR2 YYNGEE. DNA for the CDR3: TGTGCCAGCAGCCAAATGGGTCTTGGGACAGCTTATGGCTACACCTTC. It encodes CASSQMGLGTAYGYTF.